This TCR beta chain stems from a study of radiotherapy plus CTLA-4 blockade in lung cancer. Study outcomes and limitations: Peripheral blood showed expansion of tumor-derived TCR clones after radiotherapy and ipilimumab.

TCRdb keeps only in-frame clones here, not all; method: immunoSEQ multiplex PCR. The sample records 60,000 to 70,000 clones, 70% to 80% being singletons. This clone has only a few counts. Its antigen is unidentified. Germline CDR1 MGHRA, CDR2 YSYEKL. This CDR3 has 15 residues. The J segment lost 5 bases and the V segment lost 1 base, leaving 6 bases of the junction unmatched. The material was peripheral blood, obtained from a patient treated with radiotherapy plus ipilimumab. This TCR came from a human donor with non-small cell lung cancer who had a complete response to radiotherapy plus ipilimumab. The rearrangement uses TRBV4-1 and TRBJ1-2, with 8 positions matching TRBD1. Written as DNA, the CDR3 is TGCGCCAGCAGCCAAGTCCACAGGGGGAATTATGGCTACACCTTC. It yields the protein CASSQVHRGNYGYTF.